This TCR beta chain derives from a study of blood T cell repertoires in COVID-19. Background on the study: There were acute and convalescent COVID-19 samples, and they came from the United States, Italy and Spain. PBMCs, B-cell-depleted T cells, or T cells were the source of the cDNA or gDNA that made up the material.

Germline V gives CDR1 KGHSH, CDR2 LQKENI. The germline V and J ends were trimmed by 4 bases and 2 bases, with 9 bases remaining between them. The CDR3 loop spans 14 amino acids. Study processing details: Amplification from reference gene primers served as the basis for estimated nucleated cell counts. The data were produced by immunoSEQ multiplex PCR, yet TCRdb's version contains in-frame clones alone and is incomplete. That table is the source of V, J and clone size, and D and trimming were worked out from the DNA. The data contain roughly 60,000 clones, 80% to 95% of them seen just once; the ten biggest clones take up roughly 4.2%. The table lists this clone with a count of one.

This clonotype originated in a man aged 45 to 65 with active COVID-19. The rearrangement joins TRBV18 to TRBJ2-1; TRBD1 might be the D (6 bases). The sample taken for sequencing was peripheral blood. CDR3 nucleotides: TGTGCCAGCTCACGGACAGATACCTACAATGAGCAGTTCTTC. This gives the protein CASSRTDTYNEQFF. The full variable domain, completed using reference TRBV18 and TRBJ2-1, is NAGVMQNPRHLVRRRGQEARLRCSPMKGHSHVYWYRQLPEEGLKFMVYLQKENIIDESGMPKERFSAEFPKEGPSILRIQQVVRGDSAAYFCASSRTDTYNEQFFGPGTRLTVL.